Presented here are 11 T cell receptor beta chains from one specimen sequenced in a study of T cells after yellow fever vaccination. In TCRdb, the 5' RACE reads were re-called with MiXCR into one record per CDR3 protein. This sample yields hundreds of thousands of distinct CDR3 sequences, of which about 13% are seen a single time; about 14% belongs to the top ten. The specimen comprised PBMCs, sampled on the day of the yellow fever booster vaccination. These receptors were collected from a man younger than 40 who received the YFV17D yellow fever vaccine.

A few counts support this clonotype. The chain recombines TRBV29-1 with TRBJ1-2; 7 bases agree with TRBD1. The CDR3 length is 13 residues. V was pared by 6 bases and J by 8 bases, with 12 bases of the junction left unmatched. Germline lookup yields CDR1 SQVTM and CDR2 ANQGSEA. CDR3 nucleotides: TGCAGCGTAGTGACAGGGACCCTTAGGGGCTACACCTTC. It is translated as CSVVTGTLRGYTF.

The genes are TRBV20-1 and TRBJ2-1, with unresolved D. Trimming left V 6 bases short and J 3 bases short, with 12 bases between. Germline V CDR1 and CDR2: DFQATT, SNEGSKA (reference sequence). This CDR3 has 13 amino acids. The CDR3 bases are TGCAGTGCCACGGCTGGGCACTACAATGAGCAGTTCTTC. It specifies CSATAGHYNEQFF.

This clonotype was picked up a small number of times. The chain joins TRBV9 to TRBJ1-4; D is undetermined. Germline CDR1 and CDR2: SGDLS and YYNGEE. The CDR3 extends over 15 amino acids. V lost 0 bases and J 3 bases, leaving 9 bases between the germline ends. The CDR3 here is CASSVVGSPNEKLFF. The CDR3, as DNA: TGTGCCAGCAGCGTAGTTGGGAGCCCTAATGAAAAACTGTTTTTT.

The chain recombines TRBV4-3 with TRBJ1-6, with 8 positions matching TRBD1. The length of the CDR3 is 17 residues. In germline, CDR1 is LGHNA, CDR2 YSLEER. After removal of 4 bases from V and 2 bases from J, the junction contained 7 bases not matched to a gene. CDR3 amino acids: CASSPSDRGAYNSPLHF. CDR3 DNA sequence: TGCGCCAGCAGCCCAAGTGACAGGGGAGCCTATAATTCACCCCTCCACTTT.

This clonotype was detected a few times. The genes are TRBV5-1 and TRBJ1-1, with 12 nucleotides matching TRBD1. Per the germline V gene, CDR1 is SGHRS and CDR2 is YFSETQ. The CDR3 runs 16 residues. Germline trimming cut 4 bases from V and 4 bases from J; bases unmatched to any gene: 8. CDR3 protein: CASSPGQGARGTEAFF. The DNA for the CDR3 is TGCGCCAGCAGCCCGGGACAGGGGGCGAGGGGCACTGAAGCTTTCTTT.

This clonotype was seen more than once but under ten times. The chain joins TRBV7-2 to TRBJ2-2; 8 nucleotides align to TRBD2. The CDR3 extends over 17 amino acids. Germline V CDR1 and CDR2: SGHTA, FQGNSA. The V and J ends lost 1 base and 7 bases, in that order; junction bases with no gene match: 11. As DNA, the CDR3 is TGTGCCAGCAGCTTAGGGGCCCCCGAACTAGCGGTCGGGGAGCTGTTTTTT. Encoded protein: CASSLGAPELAVGELFF.

CDR3 nucleotide sequence: TGTGCCAGCAGCGATAGACTAGGGGTGGATACGCAGTATTTT. Its protein is CASSDRLGVDTQYF. The chain joins TRBV3-1 to TRBJ2-3, with D possibly matching TRBD2 (6 bases). Trimming removed 5 bases at V and 6 bases at J, with 15 bases between. CDR1 is LGHDT, CDR2 YNNKEL, per germline (reference sequence). The CDR3 is 14 residues long.

V usage is TRBV7-9 and J usage is TRBJ1-1; TRBD1 matches at 8 bases. The V segment lost 10 bases and the J segment 0 bases; nucleotides outside the gene matches: 7. There are 14 residues in the CDR3. Germline V CDR1 and CDR2: SEHNR, FQNEAQ (reference sequence). CDR3 nucleotides: TGTGCCATCACGGGGACAGGAATGAACACTGAAGCTTTCTTT. Its protein product is CAITGTGMNTEAFF.

This clonotype was detected a few times. The chain carries TRBV28 and TRBJ2-6, with D perhaps TRBD2 (5 bases). Germline CDR1 is MDHEN and CDR2 is SYDVKM. There are 17 residues in the CDR3. V was shortened by 8 bases and J by 0 bases, with 17 bases between the two germline ends. The CDR3 here is CASPSRGKISGANVLTF. As DNA, the CDR3 is TGTGCCAGCCCCTCAAGAGGGAAAATCTCTGGGGCCAACGTCCTGACTTTC.

This sequence joins TRBV5-1 and TRBJ2-7; D might be TRBD1 or TRBD2, each matching 6 bases. Deletions cut 4 bases from V and 2 bases from J, with 16 bases between. From germline, CDR1 is SGHRS and CDR2 YFSETQ. CDR3 size: 15 residues. The CDR3 bases are TGCGCCAGCAGCCCCGGGAGTGGACAGACCTACGAGCAGTACTTC. This encodes CASSPGSGQTYEQYF. The full variable domain, rest sourced from reference TRBV5-1 and TRBJ2-7, is KAGVTQTPRYLIKTRGQQVTLSCSPISGHRSVSWYQQTPGQGLQFLFEYFSETQRNKGNFPGRFSGRQFSNSRSEMNVSTLELGDSALYLCASSPGSGQTYEQYFGPGTRLTVT.

The chain uses TRBV14 and TRBJ2-2; TRBD2 might be the D (5 bases). From germline, CDR1 is SGHDN and CDR2 FVKESK. The V gene lost 6 bases and the J gene lost 11 bases, with 10 bases spanning the gap. The CDR3 sequence is 11 residues long. The CDR3 is CASRISGELFF. In DNA, the CDR3 is TGTGCCAGCAGAATCAGCGGAGAGCTGTTTTTT. Drawing the rest from reference TRBV14 and TRBJ2-2, the complete variable domain is EAGVTQFPSHSVIEKGQTVTLRCDPISGHDNLYWYRRVMGKEIKFLLHFVKESKQDESGMPNNRFLAERTGGTYSTLKVQPAELEDSGVYFCASRISGELFFGEGSRLTVL.